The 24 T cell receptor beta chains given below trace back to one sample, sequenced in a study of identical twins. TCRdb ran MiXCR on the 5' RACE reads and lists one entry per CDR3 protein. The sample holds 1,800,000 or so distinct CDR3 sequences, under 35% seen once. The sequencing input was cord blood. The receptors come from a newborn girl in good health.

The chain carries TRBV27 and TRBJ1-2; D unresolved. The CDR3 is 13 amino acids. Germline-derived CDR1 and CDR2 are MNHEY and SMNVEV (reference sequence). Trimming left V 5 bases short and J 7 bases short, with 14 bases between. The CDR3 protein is CASSTGLLGGYTF. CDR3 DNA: TGTGCCAGCAGTACGGGCCTTTTGGGTGGCTACACCTTC.

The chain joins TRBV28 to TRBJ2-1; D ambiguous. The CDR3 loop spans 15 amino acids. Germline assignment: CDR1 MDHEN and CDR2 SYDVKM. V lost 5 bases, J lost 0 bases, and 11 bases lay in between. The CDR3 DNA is TGTGCCAGCAGTCCGGACCTTAACTCCTACAATGAGCAGTTCTTC. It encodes CASSPDLNSYNEQFF.

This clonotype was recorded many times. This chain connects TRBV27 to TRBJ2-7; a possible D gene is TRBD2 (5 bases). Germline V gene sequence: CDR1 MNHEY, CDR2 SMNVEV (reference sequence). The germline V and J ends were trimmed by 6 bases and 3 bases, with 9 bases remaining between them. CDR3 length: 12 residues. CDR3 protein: CASSRGHYEQYF. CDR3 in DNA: TGTGCCAGCAGCAGAGGGCACTACGAGCAGTACTTC.

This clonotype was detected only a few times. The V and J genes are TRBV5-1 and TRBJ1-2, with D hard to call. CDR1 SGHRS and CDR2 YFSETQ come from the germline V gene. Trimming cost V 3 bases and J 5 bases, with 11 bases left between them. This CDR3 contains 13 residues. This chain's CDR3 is CASSWARGYGYTF. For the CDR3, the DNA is TGCGCCAGCAGCTGGGCCCGTGGGTATGGCTACACCTTC.

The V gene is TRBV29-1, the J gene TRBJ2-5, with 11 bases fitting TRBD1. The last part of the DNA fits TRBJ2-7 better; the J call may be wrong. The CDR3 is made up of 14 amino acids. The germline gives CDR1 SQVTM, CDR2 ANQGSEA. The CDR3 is CSASLGTGGYEQYF. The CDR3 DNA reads TGCAGCGCTTCTCTCGGGACAGGGGGCTACGAGCAGTACTTC.

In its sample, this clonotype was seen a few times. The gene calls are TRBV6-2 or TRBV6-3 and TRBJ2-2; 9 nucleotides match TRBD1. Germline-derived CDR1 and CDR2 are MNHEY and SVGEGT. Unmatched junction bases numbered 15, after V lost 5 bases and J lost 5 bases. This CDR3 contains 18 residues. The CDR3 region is CASSLGTGIGIRTGELFF. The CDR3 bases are TGTGCCAGCAGTCTCGGGACAGGGATCGGTATCCGGACCGGGGAGCTGTTTTTT.

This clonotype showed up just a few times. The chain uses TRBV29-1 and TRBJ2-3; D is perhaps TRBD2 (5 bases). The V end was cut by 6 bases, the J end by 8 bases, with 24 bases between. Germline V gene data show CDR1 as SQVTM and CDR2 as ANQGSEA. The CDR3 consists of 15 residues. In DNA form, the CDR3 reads TGCAGCGTCGTACGGCGTGGGGAGTGGAGGAGTACGCAGTATTTT. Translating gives CSVVRRGEWRSTQYF.

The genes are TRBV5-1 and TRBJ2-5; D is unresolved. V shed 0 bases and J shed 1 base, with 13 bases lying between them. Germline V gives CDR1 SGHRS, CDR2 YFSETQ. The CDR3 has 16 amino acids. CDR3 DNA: TGCGCCAGCAGCTTGGTTACACCCGATCTCCAAGAGACCCAGTACTTC. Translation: CASSLVTPDLQETQYF.

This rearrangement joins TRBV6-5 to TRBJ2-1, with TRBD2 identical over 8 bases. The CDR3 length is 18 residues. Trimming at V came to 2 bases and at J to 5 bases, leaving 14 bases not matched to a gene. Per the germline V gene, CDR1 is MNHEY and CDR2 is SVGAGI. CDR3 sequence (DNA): TGTGCCAGCAGTTACGGTCTCCCCTCGGGAGGGGTTAACAATGAGCAGTTCTTC. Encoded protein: CASSYGLPSGGVNNEQFF.

CDR3 DNA sequence: TGCAGTGGGCACCGGGAGGGGAACACTGAAGCTTTCTTT. Its protein product is CSGHREGNTEAFF. The rearrangement joins TRBV20-1 to TRBJ1-1; D unresolved. This CDR3 region has 13 residues. The V end was cut by 7 bases, the J end by 1 base, with 13 bases between. Per germline, CDR1 DFQATT and CDR2 SNEGSKA (reference sequence).

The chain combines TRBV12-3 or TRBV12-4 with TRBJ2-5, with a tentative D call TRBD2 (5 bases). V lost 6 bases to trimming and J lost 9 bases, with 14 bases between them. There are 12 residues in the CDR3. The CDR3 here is CASSQNPGSQYF. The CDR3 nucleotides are TGTGCCAGCAGCCAAAATCCGGGGTCCCAGTACTTC.

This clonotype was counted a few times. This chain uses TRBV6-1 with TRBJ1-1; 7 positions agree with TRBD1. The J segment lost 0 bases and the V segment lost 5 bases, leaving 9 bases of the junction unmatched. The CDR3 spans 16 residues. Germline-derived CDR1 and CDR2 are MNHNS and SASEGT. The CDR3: CASSPLMTGMNTEAFF. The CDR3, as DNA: TGTGCCAGCAGTCCCTTGATGACAGGGATGAACACTGAAGCTTTCTTT.

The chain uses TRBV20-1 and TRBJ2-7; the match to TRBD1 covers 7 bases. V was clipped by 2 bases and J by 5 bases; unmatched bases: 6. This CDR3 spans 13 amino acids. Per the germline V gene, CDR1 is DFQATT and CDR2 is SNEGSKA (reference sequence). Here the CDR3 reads CSARRPTGDEQYF. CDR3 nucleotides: TGCAGTGCTAGACGACCCACAGGGGACGAGCAGTACTTC.

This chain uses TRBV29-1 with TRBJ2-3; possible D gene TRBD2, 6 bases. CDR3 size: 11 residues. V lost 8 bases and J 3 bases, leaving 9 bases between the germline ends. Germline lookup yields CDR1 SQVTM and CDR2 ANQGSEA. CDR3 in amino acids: CSSAGTDTQYF. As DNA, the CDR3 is TGCAGCAGTGCGGGGACAGATACGCAGTATTTT.

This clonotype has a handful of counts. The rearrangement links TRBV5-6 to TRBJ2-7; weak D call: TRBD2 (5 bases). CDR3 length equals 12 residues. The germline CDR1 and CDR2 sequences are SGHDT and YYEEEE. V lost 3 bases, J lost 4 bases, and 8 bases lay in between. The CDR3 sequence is CASSWWRYEQYF. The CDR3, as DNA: TGTGCCAGCAGCTGGTGGAGGTACGAGCAGTACTTC.

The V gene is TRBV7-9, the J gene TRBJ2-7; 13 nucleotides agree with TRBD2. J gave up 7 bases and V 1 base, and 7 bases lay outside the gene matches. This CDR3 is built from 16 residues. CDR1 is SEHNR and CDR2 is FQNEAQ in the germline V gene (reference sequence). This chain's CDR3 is CASSLDGLAGVDEQYF. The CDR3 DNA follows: TGTGCCAGCAGCTTAGACGGACTAGCGGGAGTGGATGAGCAGTACTTC. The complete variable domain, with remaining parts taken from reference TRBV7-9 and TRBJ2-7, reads DTGVSQNPRHKITKRGQNVTFRCDPISEHNRLYWYRQTLGQGPEFLTYFQNEAQLEKSRLLSDRFSAERPKGSFSTLEIQRTEQGDSAMYLCASSLDGLAGVDEQYFGPGTRLTVT.

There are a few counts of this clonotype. The CDR3 here is CASSGSGGAANEQFF. In DNA form, the CDR3 reads TGTGCCAGCAGTGGGAGCGGGGGGGCCGCCAATGAGCAGTTCTTC. The V gene is TRBV25-1, the J gene TRBJ2-1, with TRBD2 identical over 10 bases. V was pared by 4 bases and J by 6 bases, with 6 bases of the junction left unmatched. Germline lookup yields CDR1 MGHDK and CDR2 SYGVNS. This CDR3 is built from 15 residues. Drawing the rest from reference TRBV25-1 and TRBJ2-1, the complete variable domain is EADIYQTPRYLVIGTGKKITLECSQTMGHDKMYWYQQDPGMELHLIHYSYGVNSTEKGDLSSESTVSRIRTEHFPLTLESARPSHTSQYLCASSGSGGAANEQFFGPGTRLTVL.

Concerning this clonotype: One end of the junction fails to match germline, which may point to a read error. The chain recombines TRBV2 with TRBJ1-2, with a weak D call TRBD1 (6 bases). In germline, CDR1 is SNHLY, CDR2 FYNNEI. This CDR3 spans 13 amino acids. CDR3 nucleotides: TGTGCCAGCAGTGAACGGAGGTTGGGGGGCTATACCTTC. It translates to CASSERRLGGYTF. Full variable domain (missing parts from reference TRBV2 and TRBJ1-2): EPEVTQTPSHQVTQMGQEVILRCVPISNHLYFYWYRQILGQKVEFLVSFYNNEISEKSEIFDDQFSVERPDGSNFTLKIRSTKLEDSAMYFCASSERRLGGYTFGSGTRLTVV.

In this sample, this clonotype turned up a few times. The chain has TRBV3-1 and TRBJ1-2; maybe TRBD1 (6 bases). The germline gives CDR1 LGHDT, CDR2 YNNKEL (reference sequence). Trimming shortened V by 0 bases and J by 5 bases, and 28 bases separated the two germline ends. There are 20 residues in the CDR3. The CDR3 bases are TGTGCCAGCAGCCAAGAACGGGCCACCAGGGGAAGGGGCCGGGCTTATGGCTACACCTTC. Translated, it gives CASSQERATRGRGRAYGYTF.

The CDR3 sequence is CSAPAAPNLSGYTF. CDR3 coding DNA: TGCAGTGCGCCCGCGGCGCCTAACTTGAGTGGCTACACCTTC. The rearrangement links TRBV20-1 to TRBJ1-2; D is unclear. Germline loops: CDR1 DFQATT, CDR2 SNEGSKA (reference sequence). This CDR3 is built from 14 residues. With 6 bases removed from V and 7 bases from J, the gap between germline ends came to 21 bases.

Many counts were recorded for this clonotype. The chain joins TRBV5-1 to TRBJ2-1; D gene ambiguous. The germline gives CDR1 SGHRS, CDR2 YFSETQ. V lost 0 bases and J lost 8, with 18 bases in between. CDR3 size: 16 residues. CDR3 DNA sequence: TGCGCCAGCAGCTTGGGTGTAAGCAGCACCTCAGATGAGCAGTTCTTC. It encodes CASSLGVSSTSDEQFF.

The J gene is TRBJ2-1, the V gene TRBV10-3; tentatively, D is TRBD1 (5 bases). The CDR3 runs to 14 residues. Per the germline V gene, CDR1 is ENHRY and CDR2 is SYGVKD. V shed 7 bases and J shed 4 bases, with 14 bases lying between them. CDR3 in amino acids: CAIMDNKTYNEQFF. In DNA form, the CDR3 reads TGTGCCATCATGGACAACAAAACTTACAATGAGCAGTTCTTC.

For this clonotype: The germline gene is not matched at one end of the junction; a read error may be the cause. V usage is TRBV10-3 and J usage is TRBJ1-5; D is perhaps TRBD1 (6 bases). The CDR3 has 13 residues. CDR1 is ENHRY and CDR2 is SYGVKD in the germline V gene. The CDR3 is CAISEGGGQLQHF. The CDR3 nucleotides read TGTGCCATCAGTGAGGGGGGGGGCCAGCTCCAGCATTTT.

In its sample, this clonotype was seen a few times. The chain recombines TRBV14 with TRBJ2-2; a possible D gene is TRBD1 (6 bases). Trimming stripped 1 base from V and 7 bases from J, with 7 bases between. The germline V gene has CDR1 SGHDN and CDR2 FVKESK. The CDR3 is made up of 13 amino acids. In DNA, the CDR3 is TGTGCCAGCAGCCAAGCAGGGGACGGGGAGCTGTTTTTT. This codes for CASSQAGDGELFF.